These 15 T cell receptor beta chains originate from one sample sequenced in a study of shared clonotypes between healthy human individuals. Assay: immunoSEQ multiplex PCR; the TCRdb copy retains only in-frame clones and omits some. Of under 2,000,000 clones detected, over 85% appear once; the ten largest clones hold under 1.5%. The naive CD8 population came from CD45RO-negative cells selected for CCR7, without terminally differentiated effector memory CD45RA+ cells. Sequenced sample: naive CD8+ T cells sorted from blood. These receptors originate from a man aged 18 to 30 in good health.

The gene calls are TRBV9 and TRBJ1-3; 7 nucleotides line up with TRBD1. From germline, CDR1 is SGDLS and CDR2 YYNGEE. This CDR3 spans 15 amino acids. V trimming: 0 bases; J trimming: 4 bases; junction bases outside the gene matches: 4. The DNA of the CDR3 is TGTGCCAGCAGCGTAGAGACAGGGAGAGGAAACACCATATATTTT. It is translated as CASSVETGRGNTIYF. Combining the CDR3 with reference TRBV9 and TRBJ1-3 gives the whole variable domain DSGVTQTPKHLITATGQRVTLRCSPRSGDLSVYWYQQSLDQGLQFLIQYYNGEERAKGNILERFSAQQFPDLHSELNLSSLELGDSALYFCASSVETGRGNTIYFGEGSWLTVV.

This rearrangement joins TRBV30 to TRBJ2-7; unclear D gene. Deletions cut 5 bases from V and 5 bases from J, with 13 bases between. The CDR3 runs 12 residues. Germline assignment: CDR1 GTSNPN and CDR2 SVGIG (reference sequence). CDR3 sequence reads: CAWDHAGHEQYF. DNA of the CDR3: TGTGCCTGGGACCATGCAGGACACGAGCAGTACTTC.

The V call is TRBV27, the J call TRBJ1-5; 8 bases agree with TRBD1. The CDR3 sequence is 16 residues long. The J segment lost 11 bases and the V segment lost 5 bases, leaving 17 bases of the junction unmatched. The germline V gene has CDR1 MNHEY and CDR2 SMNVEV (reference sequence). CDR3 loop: CASSNLRVQGVTAQHF. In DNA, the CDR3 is TGTGCCAGCAGTAACCTCAGGGTACAGGGGGTAACAGCCCAGCATTTT.

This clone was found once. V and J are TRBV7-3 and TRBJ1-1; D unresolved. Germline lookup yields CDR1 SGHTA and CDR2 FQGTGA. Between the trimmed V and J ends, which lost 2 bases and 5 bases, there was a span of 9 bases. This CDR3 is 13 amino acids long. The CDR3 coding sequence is TGTGCCAGCAGCTTAGCCGGCCATACTGAAGCTTTCTTT. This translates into CASSLAGHTEAFF. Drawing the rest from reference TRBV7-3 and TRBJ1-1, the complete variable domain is GAGVSQTPSNKVTEKGKYVELRCDPISGHTALYWYRQSLGQGPEFLIYFQGTGAADDSGLPNDRFFAVRPEGSVSTLKIQRTERGDSAVYLCASSLAGHTEAFFGQGTRLTVV.

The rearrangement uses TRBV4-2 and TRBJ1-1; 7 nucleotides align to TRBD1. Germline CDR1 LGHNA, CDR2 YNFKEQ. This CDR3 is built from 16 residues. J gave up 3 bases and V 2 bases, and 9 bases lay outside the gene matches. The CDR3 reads CASSQSTQGPYTEAFF. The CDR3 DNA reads TGTGCCAGCAGCCAATCCACACAGGGGCCTTACACTGAAGCTTTCTTT.

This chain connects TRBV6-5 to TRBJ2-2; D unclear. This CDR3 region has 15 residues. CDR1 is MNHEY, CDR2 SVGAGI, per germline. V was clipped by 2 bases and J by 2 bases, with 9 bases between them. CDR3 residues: CASSYKQSNTGELFF. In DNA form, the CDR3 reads TGTGCCAGCAGTTACAAGCAGAGCAACACCGGGGAGCTGTTTTTT.

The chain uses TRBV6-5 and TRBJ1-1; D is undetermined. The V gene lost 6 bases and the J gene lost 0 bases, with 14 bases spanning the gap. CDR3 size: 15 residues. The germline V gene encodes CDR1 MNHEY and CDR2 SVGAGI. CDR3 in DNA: TGTGCCAGCAGCGACCTGGGAGGCCTGAACACTGAAGCTTTCTTT. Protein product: CASSDLGGLNTEAFF.

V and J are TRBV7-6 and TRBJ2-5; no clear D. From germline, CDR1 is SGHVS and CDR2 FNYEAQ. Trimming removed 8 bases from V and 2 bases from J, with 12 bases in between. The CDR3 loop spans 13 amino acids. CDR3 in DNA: TGTGCCAGCGGACCCTTTATACAAGAGACCCAGTACTTC. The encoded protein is CASGPFIQETQYF.

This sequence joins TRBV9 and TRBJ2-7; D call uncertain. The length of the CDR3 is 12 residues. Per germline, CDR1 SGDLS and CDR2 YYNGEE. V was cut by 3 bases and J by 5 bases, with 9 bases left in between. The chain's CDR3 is CASSGRGDEQYF. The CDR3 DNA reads TGTGCCAGCAGCGGAAGAGGAGACGAGCAGTACTTC.

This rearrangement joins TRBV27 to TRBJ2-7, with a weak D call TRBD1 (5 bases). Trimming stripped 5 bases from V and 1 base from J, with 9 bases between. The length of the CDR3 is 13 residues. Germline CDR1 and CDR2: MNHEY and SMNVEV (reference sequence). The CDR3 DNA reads TGTGCCAGCAGTGTGACAGTTTCCTACGAGCAGTACTTC. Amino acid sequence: CASSVTVSYEQYF.

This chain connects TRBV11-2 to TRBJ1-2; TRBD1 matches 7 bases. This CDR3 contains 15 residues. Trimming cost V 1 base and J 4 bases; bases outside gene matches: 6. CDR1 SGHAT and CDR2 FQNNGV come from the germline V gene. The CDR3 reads CASSLVSGQTYGYTF. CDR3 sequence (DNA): TGTGCCAGCAGCTTAGTTTCGGGACAGACCTATGGCTACACCTTC.

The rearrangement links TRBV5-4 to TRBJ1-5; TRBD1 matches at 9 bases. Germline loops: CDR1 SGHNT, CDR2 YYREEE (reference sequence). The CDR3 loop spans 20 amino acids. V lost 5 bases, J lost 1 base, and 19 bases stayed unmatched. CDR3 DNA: TGTGCCAGCAGTCGGGGGCCGGGACAGGGCACTTGGGGGAGCAATCAGCCCCAGCATTTT. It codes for CASSRGPGQGTWGSNQPQHF.

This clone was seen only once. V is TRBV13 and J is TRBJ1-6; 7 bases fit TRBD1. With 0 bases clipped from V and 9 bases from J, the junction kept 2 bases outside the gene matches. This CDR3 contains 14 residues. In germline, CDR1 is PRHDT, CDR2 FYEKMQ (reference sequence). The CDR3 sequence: CASSLGTGTSPLHF. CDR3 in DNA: TGTGCCAGCAGCTTAGGGACAGGGACTTCACCCCTCCACTTT.

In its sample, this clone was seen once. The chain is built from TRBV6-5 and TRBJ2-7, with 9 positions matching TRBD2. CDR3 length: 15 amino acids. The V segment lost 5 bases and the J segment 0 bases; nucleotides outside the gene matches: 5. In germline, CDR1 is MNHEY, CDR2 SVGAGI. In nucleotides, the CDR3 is TGTGCCAGCAGTACTCTAGCGGGGAGCTCCTACGAGCAGTACTTC. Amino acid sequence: CASSTLAGSSYEQYF.

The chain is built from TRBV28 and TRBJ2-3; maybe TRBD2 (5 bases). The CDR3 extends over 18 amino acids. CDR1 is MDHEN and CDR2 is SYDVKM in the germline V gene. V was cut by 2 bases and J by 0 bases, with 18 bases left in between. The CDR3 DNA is TGTGCCAGCAGTTTAAGCCCTCGGGGTGCCTTGAGCACAGATACGCAGTATTTT. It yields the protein CASSLSPRGALSTDTQYF. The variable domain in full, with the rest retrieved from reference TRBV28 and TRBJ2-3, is DVKVTQSSRYLVKRTGEKVFLECVQDMDHENMFWYRQDPGLGLRLIYFSYDVKMKEKGDIPEGYSVSREKKERFSLILESASTNQTSMYLCASSLSPRGALSTDTQYFGPGTRLTVL.